These 10 T cell receptor beta chains were sequenced from one sample in a study of CD8+ T cells in alopecia areata. The treatment here: oral pan-JAK inhibitor, 5-10 mg twice daily. Investigators isolated RNA and reverse transcribed it into cDNA to act as the sequencing template. Sequenced by immunoSEQ multiplex PCR; TCRdb stores in-frame clones only, minus some. The sample records over 200,000 clones, roughly 64% being singletons. Sequenced here: CD4+ T cells sorted from blood, sampled at week 4, from a patient treated with tofacitinib. Every receptor here comes from a human donor with alopecia areata.

The chain employs TRBV2 and TRBJ2-5; D is unclear. V gave up 6 bases and J gave up 4 bases, with 9 bases separating them. The CDR3 contains 12 residues. The V gene's germline CDR1 is SNHLY and CDR2 FYNNEI. The CDR3 is CASRQEGETQYF. The CDR3 nucleotides read TGTGCCAGCAGGCAGGAAGGAGAGACCCAGTACTTC. Full variable domain (rest looked up from reference TRBV2 and TRBJ2-5): EPEVTQTPSHQVTQMGQEVILRCVPISNHLYFYWYRQILGQKVEFLVSFYNNEISEKSEIFDDQFSVERPDGSNFTLKIRSTKLEDSAMYFCASRQEGETQYFGPGTRLLVL.

The chain carries TRBV15 and TRBJ2-3; D not resolved. The V end lost 0 bases, the J end lost 7 bases, and 5 bases lay between the germline ends. The CDR3 spans 12 residues. CDR1 and CDR2 from the germline V gene are LNHNV and YYDKDF (reference sequence). The CDR3: CATSRDSNTQYF. CDR3 in DNA: TGTGCCACCAGCAGAGATTCAAATACGCAGTATTTT.

V gene TRBV30 combines with J gene TRBJ1-6, with 8 positions matching TRBD1. Germline CDR1 reads GTSNPN; CDR2 reads SVGIG (reference sequence). This CDR3 is built from 14 residues. V lost 5 bases and J lost 7; bases outside the gene matches: 7. CDR3 coding DNA: TGTGCCTGGGTCCTGACAGGGGTAAATTCACCCCTCCACTTT. It is translated as CAWVLTGVNSPLHF. Looking up the rest from reference TRBV30 and TRBJ1-6 gives the full variable domain: SQTIHQWPATLVQPVGSPLSLECTVEGTSNPNLYWYRQAAGRGLQLLFYSVGIGQISSEVPQNLSASRPQDRQFILSSKKLLLSDSGFYLCAWVLTGVNSPLHFGNGTRLTVT.

V usage is TRBV29-1 and J usage is TRBJ2-5; D could derive from TRBD1 or TRBD2 (6 bases each). Germline CDR1 SQVTM, CDR2 ANQGSEA. V was shortened by 7 bases and J by 4 bases, with 10 bases between the two germline ends. This CDR3 region has 11 residues. The CDR3 DNA reads TGCAGCGGGGGGGCGTCAGAGACCCAGTACTTC. Residues: CSGGASETQYF.

DNA of the CDR3: TGTGCCAGACGGGGAGCGGGAGAGCAGTTCTTC. Its translation is CARRGAGEQFF. The chain combines TRBV2 with TRBJ2-1, with 7 bases matching TRBD2. This CDR3 is 11 amino acids long. Germline V CDR1 and CDR2: SNHLY, FYNNEI. V lost 9 bases, J lost 10 bases, and 6 bases stayed unmatched. Using reference TRBV2 and TRBJ2-1 for the parts outside the CDR3, the full variable domain is EPEVTQTPSHQVTQMGQEVILRCVPISNHLYFYWYRQILGQKVEFLVSFYNNEISEKSEIFDDQFSVERPDGSNFTLKIRSTKLEDSAMYFCARRGAGEQFFGPGTRLTVL.

The rearrangement uses TRBV6-6 and TRBJ2-4, with TRBD1 matching over 8 bases. CDR1 and CDR2 (germline): MNHNY, SVGAGI (reference sequence). With V trimmed by 0 bases and J by 5 bases, 3 bases remained unmatched. This CDR3 spans 15 amino acids. CDR3 amino acids: CASSYSGTGQNIQYF. The DNA of the CDR3 is TGTGCCAGCAGTTACTCGGGGACAGGCCAAAACATTCAGTACTTC.

The CDR3 reads CASSSKQGLPTNEKLFF. The CDR3 region has the DNA TGTGCCAGCAGCTCAAAGCAGGGGCTCCCAACTAATGAAAAACTGTTTTTT. The chain combines TRBV21-1 with TRBJ1-4; the table's TRBD1 call for D was not verified on the DNA. TRBV21-1 represents a pseudogene. The CDR3 is 17 amino acids.

The chain uses TRBV27 and TRBJ2-1; D not resolved. Germline V gives CDR1 MNHEY, CDR2 SMNVEV (reference sequence). V was trimmed by 7 bases and J by 5 bases, leaving 15 bases between them. The CDR3 covers 14 residues. CDR3 bases: TGTGCCAGCACCCCTATACTTGGGGACAATGAGCAGTTCTTC. Translation gives CASTPILGDNEQFF.

The chain is built from TRBV9 and TRBJ1-3; TRBD1 agrees at 7 bases. After removal of 3 bases from V and 2 bases from J, the junction contained 20 bases not matched to a gene. The CDR3 sequence is 20 residues long. Germline lookup yields CDR1 SGDLS and CDR2 YYNGEE. Written as DNA, the CDR3 is TGTGCCAGCAGCGACAATAACCGGGACAGACTTCCACAACCTGGAAACACCATATATTTT. The encoded protein is CASSDNNRDRLPQPGNTIYF. Using reference TRBV9 and TRBJ1-3 for the parts outside the CDR3, the full variable domain is DSGVTQTPKHLITATGQRVTLRCSPRSGDLSVYWYQQSLDQGLQFLIQYYNGEERAKGNILERFSAQQFPDLHSELNLSSLELGDSALYFCASSDNNRDRLPQPGNTIYFGEGSWLTVV.

This clone was seen only a few times. This sample also contains other DNA sequences that code for the same CDR3. The CDR3 here is CSVVRETQYF. CDR3 nucleotides: TGCAGCGTTGTAAGGGAGACCCAGTACTTC. V usage is TRBV29-1 and J usage is TRBJ2-5; no reliable D call. Germline V gene lookup returns CDR1 SQVTM and CDR2 ANQGSEA. The CDR3 length is 10 residues. Trimming cost V 4 bases and J 5 bases, with 5 bases left between them.